These T cell receptor beta chains were read from a single sample in a study of shared clonotypes between healthy human individuals. Only in-frame clones appear in the TCRdb table, and some are missing; sequencing was by immunoSEQ multiplex PCR. The sample has about 490,000 clones; around 73% are singletons. The specimen sequenced was PBMCs. These TCRs come from a woman aged 40 to 55 in good health. Some clones in this sample may be carry-over from other donors' samples. The CDR3 runs from the conserved cysteine through the conserved F or W. A D gene is named only where the DNA matches it firmly. Clone sizes are given selectively: once, few, many, or a class where the clone is expanded.

J | V | length | D | size | DNA | CDR3
TRBJ1-5 | TRBV5-1 | 14 | TRBD1 | few | TGCGCCAGCAGCTTGGGACAGGGGACTCAGCCCCAGCATTTT | CASSLGQGTQPQHF
TRBJ2-5 | TRBV5-8 | 14 | - | - | TGTGCCAGCAGCCGCCCGGGCGGTTTGGGGACCCAGTACTTC | CASSRPGGLGTQYF
TRBJ1-1 | TRBV19 | 11 | - | - | TGTGCCAGTAGGGCAGTGACTGAAGCTTTCTTT | CASRAVTEAFF
TRBJ1-1 | TRBV28 | 15 | TRBD1 | - | TGTGCCAGCAGTGAGCCTGGACAGGGCAACACTGAAGCTTTCTTT | CASSEPGQGNTEAFF
TRBJ1-1 | TRBV29-1 | 13 | - | - | TGCAGCGTTGTGTTTCAGGGCAGGGGTGAAGCTTTCTTT | CSVVFQGRGEAFF
TRBJ1-5 | TRBV18 | 16 | - | few | TGTGCCAGCTCACCTACAGATCTCTATAGCAATCAGCCCCAGCATTTT | CASSPTDLYSNQPQHF
TRBJ1-2 | TRBV30 | 12 | - | - | TGTGCCTGGAACCCGGGCGACTATGGCTACACCTTC | CAWNPGDYGYTF
TRBJ2-7 | TRBV6-4 | 16 | - | - | TGTGCCAGCAGTGCGGGACGTGGGGGTACTAGGTACGAGCAGTACTTC | CASSAGRGGTRYEQYF
TRBJ1-5 | TRBV19 | 15 | TRBD1 | - | TGTGCCACCAAAGGGGGACAGGGTGGTAATCAGCCCCAGCATTTT | CATKGGQGGNQPQHF
TRBJ2-7 | TRBV4-2 | 14 | - | - | TGTGCCAGCAGCCAAGTTTCTGAGGCGAACGAGCAGTACTTC | CASSQVSEANEQYF
TRBJ1-1 | TRBV27 | 15 | TRBD1 | - | TGTGCCAGCAGTTTATCTAGACAGGGTCGCGCTGAAGCTTTCTTT | CASSLSRQGRAEAFF
TRBJ2-7 | TRBV28 | 13 | - | - | TGTGCCAGTTCCGACCTCAGCCGCATGGAGCAGTACTTC | CASSDLSRMEQYF
TRBJ1-4 | TRBV7-9 | 12 | - | - | TGTGCCAGCAGCTTATCATGGGAAAAACTGTTTTTT | CASSLSWEKLFF
TRBJ2-7 | TRBV9 | 15 | - | - | TGTGCCAGCAGCGGCGGGCCGCGGGGATACTTAGAGCAGTACTTC | CASSGGPRGYLEQYF
TRBJ2-3 | TRBV11-3 | 17 | TRBD2 | - | TGTGCCAGCAGCCAGAGGCATAGCGGGATCGGGCCAGATACGCAGTATTTT | CASSQRHSGIGPDTQYF
TRBJ2-7 | TRBV19 | 16 | - | once | TGTGCCAGTAGTATTTTCATGGCTTTAACTTCCTACGAGCAGTACTTC | CASSIFMALTSYEQYF
TRBJ2-4 | TRBV21-1 | 17 | - | - | TGTGCCAGCAGCAAAGCTACCGGGCAGGGAGAGAAAAACATTCAGTACTTC | CASSKATGQGEKNIQYF
TRBJ2-5 | TRBV4-2 | 17 | TRBD2 | many | TGTGCCAGCAGCCCGCGACTAGCGGGAGGGATGGAAGAGACCCAGTACTTC | CASSPRLAGGMEETQYF
TRBJ2-7 | TRBV6-5 | 15 | TRBD2 | - | TGTGCCAGCAGTTACTCGCACCTACTAGCGCTGGAGCAGTACTTC | CASSYSHLLALEQYF
TRBJ2-2 | TRBV28 | 13 | - | once | TGTGCCAGCACAAGATTTGACACCGGGGAGCTGTTTTTT | CASTRFDTGELFF
TRBJ1-2 | TRBV2 | 15 | - | - | TGTGCCAGCAGTGCTACGGGGCTAATTAACTATGGCTACACCTTC | CASSATGLINYGYTF
TRBJ2-5 | TRBV18 | 14 | TRBD1 | - | TGTGCCAGCTCACCTGACAGGGCCCAAGAGACCCAGTACTTC | CASSPDRAQETQYF
TRBJ1-2 | TRBV18 | 14 | - | - | TGTGCCAGCTCACCACCGGGCCAGGGCTATGGCTACACCTTC | CASSPPGQGYGYTF
TRBJ2-7 | TRBV7-2 | 17 | TRBD2 | many | TGTGCCAGCAGCAAGCGGGGGGGACTAGCGGTAACCTACGAGCAGTACTTC | CASSKRGGLAVTYEQYF
TRBJ2-1 | TRBV19 | 15 | TRBD2 | - | TGCGCCAGTAGTATGACTAGCGGGTCCCACAATGAGCAGTTCTTC | CASSMTSGSHNEQFF
TRBJ1-2 | TRBV28 | 14 | TRBD1 | few | TGTGCCAGCAGTTTATCGACAGGGGTCTATGGCTACACCTTC | CASSLSTGVYGYTF
TRBJ2-7 | TRBV6-6 | 15 | - | - | TGTGCCAGCAGTTACTCGGGAGTTGGTCCCTACGAGCAGTACTTC | CASSYSGVGPYEQYF
TRBJ2-2 | TRBV7-3 | 15 | TRBD1 | - | TGTGCCAGCAGAAAGACAGGGGGCAACACCGGGGAGCTGTTTTTT | CASRKTGGNTGELFF
TRBJ2-2 | TRBV4-1 | 18 | TRBD2 | few | TGCGCCAGCAGCCACCCCAAGGCCAGCGGGAATATCACCGGGGAGCTGTTTTTT | CASSHPKASGNITGELFF
TRBJ2-6 | TRBV28 | 15 | - | once | TGTGCCAGCAGTTTGGTGGGGCCTGGGGCCAACGTCCTGACTTTC | CASSLVGPGANVLTF
TRBJ1-2 | TRBV5-1 | 16 | - | - | TGCGCCAGCAGCCCTCCCGGCAGGGAGGTTGTGGGTGGCTACACCTTC | CASSPPGREVVGGYTF
TRBJ1-5 | TRBV5-8 | 12 | - | - | TGTGCCAGCAGCTTGGTCGATCAGCCCCAGCATTTT | CASSLVDQPQHF
TRBJ1-2 | TRBV9 | 16 | - | - | TGTGCCAGCAGCGTAGACGAGGTGGGCAGAGGCTATGGCTACACCTTC | CASSVDEVGRGYGYTF
TRBJ1-2 | TRBV4-1 | 14 | TRBD1 | - | TGCGCCAGCAGCCAAGGTGGACAGGGAGGAGGCTACACCTTC | CASSQGGQGGGYTF
TRBJ2-2 | TRBV5-1 | 15 | - | - | TGCGCTAGCAGCTTAGGGGAGGTAAACACCGGGGAGCTGTTTTTT | CASSLGEVNTGELFF
TRBJ2-1 | TRBV30 | 19 | TRBD2 | - | TGTGCCTGGAGTGTATCACGGACTAGCGGGAGACAAGGCCTCAATGAGCAGTTCTTC | CAWSVSRTSGRQGLNEQFF
TRBJ2-7 | TRBV5-1 | 14 | TRBD2 | once | TGCGCCAGCAGCTTGGTTAGCGGGAGTTACGAGCAGTACTTC | CASSLVSGSYEQYF
TRBJ2-6 | TRBV18 | 14 | - | - | TGTGCCAGCTCACCACCCAGGAGTACCAACGTCCTGACTTTC | CASSPPRSTNVLTF
TRBJ2-1 | TRBV11-2 | 15 | - | - | TGTGCCAGCAGCTCGCTCAAGGGGGGGGACAATGAGCAGTTCTTC | CASSSLKGGDNEQFF
TRBJ2-5 | TRBV7-2 | 15 | - | - | TGTGCCAGCAGCCGCGCCGCAGACAGCCAAGAGACCCAGTACTTC | CASSRAADSQETQYF
TRBJ2-7 | TRBV6-1 | 16 | - | - | TGTGCCAGCAGTGAAGTAGGGGAAAGCCCAGTCTACGAGCAGTACTTC | CASSEVGESPVYEQYF
TRBJ2-1 | TRBV28 | 15 | TRBD1 | - | TGTGCCAGCAGACCCGACAGGGGTGTAATGGATGAGCAGTTCTTC | CASRPDRGVMDEQFF
TRBJ2-3 | TRBV30 | 15 | TRBD1 | once | TGTGCCTGGTCAGAGGGCAGGGGGCAGGGAGATACGCAGTATTTT | CAWSEGRGQGDTQYF
TRBJ2-3 | TRBV27 | 17 | - | - | TGTGCCAGCAGTTCCCTCTCGGGGGCGGGAGTAACAGATACGCAGTATTTT | CASSSLSGAGVTDTQYF
TRBJ1-2 | TRBV6-5 | 13 | - | - | TGTGCCAGCAGTTACTTCAGCGCCTATGGCTACACCTTC | CASSYFSAYGYTF
TRBJ1-2 | TRBV4-1 | 13 | - | - | TGCGCCAGCAGCCAAGGTGGGGGGTATGGCTACACCTTC | CASSQGGGYGYTF
TRBJ1-2 | TRBV15 | 12 | - | - | TGTGCCACCAGCCGGGGAGACTATGGCTACACCTTC | CATSRGDYGYTF
TRBJ2-1 | TRBV11-3 | 15 | - | - | TGTGCCAGCAGCTTAGGGGGTTCTCCCTACAATGAGCAGTTCTTC | CASSLGGSPYNEQFF
TRBJ2-7 | TRBV5-1 | 14 | TRBD1 | - | TGCGCCAGCAGCAAGACAGGGGGCGGTTACGAGCAGTACTTC | CASSKTGGGYEQYF
TRBJ1-5 | TRBV4-1 | 17 | TRBD1 | once | TGCGCCAGCAGCCAAGTTACAGGGGGCGTGGGCAATCAGCCCCAGCATTTT | CASSQVTGGVGNQPQHF